Below, one T cell receptor (beta chain) is given with its context. The method was immunoSEQ multiplex PCR; TCRdb's version includes in-frame clones alone and lacks a portion of them. Here the sample spans some 80,000 clones, roughly 80% being singletons. The sample comes from a study of T cell clones after liver transplantation. Study-wide background: A pre-transplant mixed lymphocyte reaction with TCRbeta sequencing defined graft-donor-reactive clones followed in post-transplant blood.

Germline CDR1 reads SGHDT; CDR2 reads YYEEEE. Trimming removed 3 bases from V and 10 bases from J; junction bases left unmatched: 13. This CDR3 is built from 16 residues. The receptor was isolated from a human patient who received a liver transplant. Some T cells may arise from the graft donor. This specimen consisted of CD4+ T cells from blood, obtained 45 to 46 months after liver transplant. J is TRBJ2-4 and V is TRBV5-6, with 10 bases matching TRBD1. In DNA, the CDR3 is TGTGCCAGCAGCTCTTACGGGGACAGGGGAGTAAAGATTCAGTACTTC. This translates into CASSSYGDRGVKIQYF.